This is a list of T cell receptor beta chains from one sample in a study of blood T cell repertoires in COVID-19. The data were produced by immunoSEQ multiplex PCR, yet TCRdb's version contains in-frame clones alone and is incomplete. The sample includes 110,000 or so clones, 80% to 90% of them seen just once. Sequenced material: peripheral blood. Receptors were obtained from a woman aged 70-85 years with acute or convalescent COVID-19. Both conserved end residues are part of each CDR3. The order of the fields is clone size, J gene, D gene, V gene, CDR3 protein, CDR3 DNA. A D gene is named only where the DNA matches it firmly. Some rows have no size entry. The others give once, few or many, or a class for an expanded clone.

clone_size: -
j_call: TRBJ1-6
d_call: TRBD1
v_call: TRBV2
cdr3_aa: CASSEGTGYSYNSPLHF
cdr3_nt: TGTGCCAGCAGTGAAGGGACAGGGTACTCCTATAATTCACCCCTCCACTTT

clone_size: -
j_call: TRBJ1-5
d_call: TRBD1
v_call: TRBV6-1
cdr3_aa: CASSEYRGDQPQHF
cdr3_nt: TGTGCCAGCAGTGAATACAGGGGGGATCAGCCCCAGCATTTT

clone_size: -
j_call: TRBJ1-5
d_call: -
v_call: TRBV10-2
cdr3_aa: CASSEVTVAGLGQPQHF
cdr3_nt: TGCGCCAGCAGTGAGGTTACAGTTGCTGGCCTGGGTCAGCCCCAGCATTTT

clone_size: -
j_call: TRBJ2-5
d_call: -
v_call: TRBV5-4
cdr3_aa: CASSLGQSHQETQYF
cdr3_nt: TGTGCCAGCAGCCTAGGACAGAGCCACCAAGAGACCCAGTACTTC

clone_size: -
j_call: TRBJ1-1
d_call: TRBD1
v_call: TRBV6-2/TRBV6-3
cdr3_aa: CASSYPTGVNTEAFF
cdr3_nt: TGTGCCAGCAGTTACCCGACAGGGGTGAACACTGAAGCTTTCTTT

clone_size: -
j_call: TRBJ1-6
d_call: TRBD1
v_call: TRBV4-3
cdr3_aa: CASSLGTGGNSPLHF
cdr3_nt: TGCGCCAGCAGCCTGGGGACAGGCGGCAATTCACCCCTCCACTTT

clone_size: -
j_call: TRBJ2-3
d_call: TRBD1
v_call: TRBV6-2/TRBV6-3
cdr3_aa: CASSYFDRAGTQYF
cdr3_nt: TGTGCCAGCAGTTACTTCGACAGGGCGGGTACGCAGTATTTT

clone_size: -
j_call: TRBJ2-3
d_call: TRBD2
v_call: TRBV10-3
cdr3_aa: CAITSGGTTDTQYF
cdr3_nt: TGTGCCATCACTAGCGGGGGAACCACAGATACGCAGTATTTT

clone_size: -
j_call: TRBJ2-7
d_call: TRBD1
v_call: TRBV5-1
cdr3_aa: CASSLGQGLEQYF
cdr3_nt: TGCGCCAGCAGCTTGGGACAGGGGCTCGAGCAGTACTTC

clone_size: -
j_call: TRBJ2-1
d_call: TRBD2
v_call: TRBV5-1
cdr3_aa: CASSSVAGWENEQFF
cdr3_nt: TGCGCCAGCAGCTCCGTAGCGGGCTGGGAAAATGAGCAGTTCTTC

clone_size: few
j_call: TRBJ1-1
d_call: -
v_call: TRBV4-1
cdr3_aa: CASSPTHTGTEAFF
cdr3_nt: TGCGCCAGCAGCCCCACTCATACGGGCACTGAAGCTTTCTTT

clone_size: few
j_call: TRBJ2-7
d_call: TRBD2
v_call: TRBV6-2/TRBV6-3
cdr3_aa: CASSPGTSTYEQYF
cdr3_nt: TGTGCCAGCAGCCCCGGGACTAGCACCTACGAGCAGTACTTC

clone_size: -
j_call: TRBJ2-5
d_call: TRBD2
v_call: TRBV5-8
cdr3_aa: CASSRSGGAQETQYF
cdr3_nt: TGTGCCAGCAGTCGAAGCGGGGGGGCCCAAGAGACCCAGTACTTC

clone_size: -
j_call: TRBJ1-5
d_call: -
v_call: TRBV4-3
cdr3_aa: CASSQDQGYDQPQHF
cdr3_nt: TGCGCCAGCAGCCAAGATCAGGGGTATGATCAGCCCCAGCATTTT

clone_size: -
j_call: TRBJ1-6
d_call: -
v_call: TRBV6-2/TRBV6-3
cdr3_aa: CASSYRGQGNSPLHF
cdr3_nt: TGTGCCAGCAGTTACCGCGGACAAGGAAATTCACCCCTCCACTTT

clone_size: -
j_call: TRBJ1-5
d_call: -
v_call: TRBV7-2
cdr3_aa: CASSLPPTGAQPQHF
cdr3_nt: TGTGCCAGCAGCCTCCCCCCGACAGGAGCGCAGCCCCAGCATTTT

clone_size: -
j_call: TRBJ2-1
d_call: TRBD2
v_call: TRBV30
cdr3_aa: CAWRASPGLGSNEQFF
cdr3_nt: TGTGCCTGGAGGGCCTCTCCGGGACTAGGCTCCAATGAGCAGTTCTTC

clone_size: -
j_call: TRBJ1-4
d_call: -
v_call: TRBV28
cdr3_aa: CASSWRTDLATNEKLFF
cdr3_nt: TGTGCCAGCAGCTGGAGGACAGACCTAGCAACTAATGAAAAACTGTTTTTT

clone_size: -
j_call: TRBJ1-2
d_call: -
v_call: TRBV27
cdr3_aa: CASSLWGEGGYTF
cdr3_nt: TGTGCCAGCAGTTTATGGGGGGAGGGAGGCTACACCTTC

clone_size: few
j_call: TRBJ2-7
d_call: TRBD1
v_call: TRBV7-2
cdr3_aa: CASKNRGSYEQYF
cdr3_nt: TGTGCCAGCAAAAACAGGGGCTCCTACGAGCAGTACTTC

clone_size: once
j_call: TRBJ1-1
d_call: -
v_call: TRBV4-3
cdr3_aa: CASSQARGGTEAFF
cdr3_nt: TGCGCCAGCAGCCAAGCCCGAGGGGGCACTGAAGCTTTCTTT

clone_size: -
j_call: TRBJ2-5
d_call: -
v_call: TRBV4-1
cdr3_aa: CASSQEGGGSSPTQYF
cdr3_nt: TGCGCCAGCAGCCAAGAAGGGGGGGGCTCCTCCCCGACCCAGTACTTC

clone_size: few
j_call: TRBJ1-5
d_call: -
v_call: TRBV19
cdr3_aa: CASSIFFAGDFMDQPQHF
cdr3_nt: TGTGCCAGTAGTATCTTTTTTGCAGGGGATTTCATGGATCAGCCCCAGCATTTT

clone_size: -
j_call: TRBJ2-3
d_call: -
v_call: TRBV6-4
cdr3_aa: CASSPLAGSGTQYF
cdr3_nt: TGTGCCAGCAGCCCACTGGCGGGATCCGGTACGCAGTATTTT

clone_size: few
j_call: TRBJ1-1
d_call: -
v_call: TRBV5-1
cdr3_aa: CASSPTPGENTEAFF
cdr3_nt: TGCGCCAGCAGCCCCACCCCCGGGGAAAACACTGAAGCTTTCTTT

clone_size: -
j_call: TRBJ1-5
d_call: -
v_call: TRBV23-1
cdr3_aa: CASPARLCNQPQHF
cdr3_nt: TGCGCCAGCCCCGCCAGGTTGTGCAATCAGCCCCAGCATTTT

clone_size: -
j_call: TRBJ1-5
d_call: TRBD1
v_call: TRBV6-6
cdr3_aa: CATVDRGEDQPQHF
cdr3_nt: TGTGCCACCGTCGACAGGGGTGAGGATCAGCCCCAGCATTTT

clone_size: -
j_call: TRBJ2-5
d_call: TRBD1
v_call: TRBV27
cdr3_aa: CASSTGVQETQYF
cdr3_nt: TGTGCCAGCAGTACAGGGGTCCAAGAGACCCAGTACTTC

clone_size: -
j_call: TRBJ2-1
d_call: -
v_call: TRBV7-2
cdr3_aa: CASSILKGGMSPNEQFF
cdr3_nt: TGTGCCAGCAGCATCCTAAAGGGCGGGATGTCGCCCAATGAGCAGTTCTTC

clone_size: -
j_call: TRBJ2-7
d_call: TRBD2
v_call: TRBV15
cdr3_aa: CATSRGPGGTTYEQYF
cdr3_nt: TGTGCCACCAGCAGAGGCCCGGGGGGAACGACCTACGAGCAGTACTTC

clone_size: -
j_call: TRBJ1-1
d_call: -
v_call: TRBV3-1/TRBV3-2
cdr3_aa: CASSRVSKGDTEAFF
cdr3_nt: TGTGCCAGCAGCCGCGTTAGTAAGGGGGACACTGAAGCTTTCTTT

clone_size: -
j_call: TRBJ2-3
d_call: -
v_call: TRBV7-9
cdr3_aa: CASSQTDSYLTDTQYF
cdr3_nt: TGTGCCAGCAGCCAAACGGACAGCTATCTCACAGATACGCAGTATTTT

clone_size: -
j_call: TRBJ2-2
d_call: TRBD2
v_call: TRBV5-1
cdr3_aa: CASSQLAGTNTGELFF
cdr3_nt: TGCGCCAGCAGCCAATTAGCGGGTACGAACACCGGGGAGCTGTTTTTT

clone_size: -
j_call: TRBJ2-7
d_call: TRBD1
v_call: TRBV6-5
cdr3_aa: CASSYSQGTVQYF
cdr3_nt: TGTGCCAGCAGTTACTCACAGGGGACGGTGCAGTACTTC

clone_size: -
j_call: TRBJ2-2
d_call: TRBD1
v_call: TRBV27
cdr3_aa: CASTRGGGYGELFF
cdr3_nt: TGTGCCAGCACCCGAGGGGGCGGATACGGGGAGCTGTTTTTT

clone_size: -
j_call: TRBJ2-1
d_call: TRBD2
v_call: TRBV9
cdr3_aa: CASSVVGLAGGSYNEQFF
cdr3_nt: TGTGCCAGCAGCGTAGTAGGTCTAGCGGGAGGGTCCTACAATGAGCAGTTCTTC

clone_size: -
j_call: TRBJ2-3
d_call: TRBD2
v_call: TRBV11-2
cdr3_aa: CASRGGLATDTQYF
cdr3_nt: TGTGCCAGCAGGGGGGGACTAGCAACAGATACGCAGTATTTT

clone_size: -
j_call: TRBJ2-5
d_call: TRBD2
v_call: TRBV29-1
cdr3_aa: CSVETSAKETQYF
cdr3_nt: TGCAGCGTTGAGACTAGCGCCAAAGAGACCCAGTACTTC

clone_size: once
j_call: TRBJ2-2
d_call: TRBD1
v_call: TRBV13
cdr3_aa: CASSGEGQGNTGELFF
cdr3_nt: TGTGCCAGCAGCGGGGAGGGACAGGGAAACACCGGGGAGCTGTTTTTT

clone_size: -
j_call: TRBJ2-3
d_call: TRBD1
v_call: TRBV7-9
cdr3_aa: CASSFTGDQTDTQYF
cdr3_nt: TGTGCCAGCAGCTTTACAGGGGATCAGACAGATACGCAGTATTTT

clone_size: -
j_call: TRBJ1-5
d_call: TRBD1
v_call: TRBV5-6
cdr3_aa: CASSHGQANQPQHF
cdr3_nt: TGTGCCAGCAGCCACGGACAGGCCAATCAGCCCCAGCATTTT

clone_size: -
j_call: TRBJ1-3
d_call: -
v_call: TRBV9
cdr3_aa: CASSVEQGRNTIYF
cdr3_nt: TGTGCCAGCAGCGTAGAACAGGGTAGGAACACCATATATTTT